These T cell receptor beta chains were read from a single sample in a study of CD8 T cells in ankylosing spondylitis. From the 5' RACE reads, TCRdb called clonotypes with MiXCR, one entry per CDR3 protein. This table has about 440,000 distinct CDR3 sequences, 15% to 20% appearing once. The sequenced sample was blood, either unsorted or a sorted T cell fraction (not recorded which). These receptors were collected from a male donor with ankylosing spondylitis. Both conserved end residues are part of each CDR3. A D gene is named only where the DNA matches it firmly. Clone size is stated in some rows and not others, as once, few, many or a class when expanded.

size,J,V,D,CDR3,DNA
few,TRBJ2-1,TRBV5-1,.,CASSLESTSYNEQFF,TGCGCCAGCAGCTTGGAGAGCACCTCCTACAATGAGCAGTTCTTC
few,TRBJ2-7,TRBV21-1,.,CASRSVSYEQYF,TGTGCCAGCAGGTCAGTCTCCTACGAGCAGTACTTC
.,TRBJ2-3,TRBV4-2,.,CASSQEGNTDTQYF,TGTGCCAGCAGCCAAGAGGGAAACACAGATACGCAGTATTTT
few,TRBJ2-3,TRBV4-3,.,CASSQDVSVAQYF,TGCGCCAGCAGCCAAGACGTCAGTGTCGCGCAGTATTTT
.,TRBJ2-1,TRBV11-1,TRBD2,CASSLHGGTSGTSYNEQFF,TGTGCCAGCAGCTTACATGGGGGAACTAGCGGGACTTCCTACAATGAGCAGTTCTTC
.,TRBJ2-1,TRBV7-2,.,CASSRGIYEQFF,TGTGCCAGCAGTCGCGGGATCTATGAGCAGTTCTTC
few,TRBJ2-1,TRBV20-1,.,CSARGIHEQFF,TGCAGTGCTAGGGGAATCCATGAGCAGTTCTTC
few,TRBJ2-1,TRBV4-1,.,CASSPVGGSNNEQFF,TGCGCCAGCAGTCCCGTGGGGGGCTCAAACAATGAGCAGTTCTTC
few,TRBJ2-1,TRBV20-1,TRBD2,CSALDVTSAYNEQFF,TGCAGTGCTCTCGACGTGACTAGCGCGTACAATGAGCAGTTCTTC
few,TRBJ1-5,TRBV6-1,.,CASSRTGQGGQPQHF,TGTGCCAGCAGCCGAACGGGGCAGGGTGGGCAGCCCCAGCATTTT
few,TRBJ2-3,TRBV28,.,CASKEGSDTQYF,TGTGCCAGCAAGGAGGGGTCAGATACGCAGTATTTT
few,TRBJ2-5,TRBV11-1,.,CASSLRDGGQETQYF,TGTGCCAGCAGCTTAAGGGACGGAGGCCAAGAGACCCAGTACTTC
few,TRBJ1-5,TRBV27,.,CASRVRQFNQPQHF,TGTGCCAGCAGGGTACGACAGTTCAATCAGCCCCAGCATTTT
.,TRBJ2-1,TRBV7-2,.,CASSLKSGGYNEQFF,TGTGCCAGCAGCCTCAAGAGTGGTGGCTACAATGAGCAGTTCTTC
.,TRBJ1-2,TRBV27,.,CASSLRVGRIYGYTF,TGTGCCAGCAGTCTCCGGGTAGGGAGGATCTATGGCTACACCTTC
few,TRBJ2-2,TRBV12-3/TRBV12-4,.,CASSFRFSGELFF,TGTGCCAGCAGTTTCAGGTTCTCCGGGGAGCTGTTTTTT
.,TRBJ1-5,TRBV12-3/TRBV12-4,TRBD1,CASSFGQGASPGSNQPQHF,TGTGCCAGCAGTTTCGGACAGGGGGCCTCCCCGGGTAGCAATCAGCCCCAGCATTTT
few,TRBJ2-7,TRBV18,.,CASSSGTGSSYEQYF,TGTGCCAGCTCGTCCGGGACGGGAAGCTCCTACGAGCAGTACTTC
.,TRBJ2-2,TRBV27,.,CASSSWSDTGELFF,TGTGCCAGCAGTTCCTGGTCGGACACCGGGGAGCTGTTTTTT
.,TRBJ2-1,TRBV28,TRBD2,CASSSYGTSDDNEQFF,TGTGCCAGCAGTTCCTACGGGACTAGCGACGACAATGAGCAGTTCTTC
.,TRBJ1-1,TRBV20-1,TRBD1,CSARGQGQGAFF,TGCAGTGCTAGGGGACAGGGGCAGGGAGCTTTCTTT
.,TRBJ1-5,TRBV20-1,.,CSAPGLGSNQPQHF,TGCAGTGCCCCCGGTCTAGGCAGCAATCAGCCCCAGCATTTT
few,TRBJ1-1,TRBV10-3,TRBD1,CAISDRGTVSTEAFF,TGTGCCATCAGCGACAGGGGGACAGTGAGCACTGAAGCTTTCTTT
.,TRBJ2-1,TRBV20-1,TRBD1,CSATTGGYNEQFF,TGCAGTGCCACAACAGGGGGCTACAATGAGCAGTTCTTC
.,TRBJ2-1,TRBV20-1,TRBD2,CSASVAGVYNEQFF,TGCAGTGCTAGTGTAGCGGGAGTGTACAATGAGCAGTTCTTC
.,TRBJ1-2,TRBV5-1,TRBD1,CASSLPGTGYGYTF,TGCGCCAGCAGCTTGCCCGGGACAGGGTATGGCTACACCTTC
few,TRBJ2-7,TRBV5-1,.,CASRLGGSYEQYF,TGCGCCAGCCGACTCGGGGGTTCCTACGAGCAGTACTTC